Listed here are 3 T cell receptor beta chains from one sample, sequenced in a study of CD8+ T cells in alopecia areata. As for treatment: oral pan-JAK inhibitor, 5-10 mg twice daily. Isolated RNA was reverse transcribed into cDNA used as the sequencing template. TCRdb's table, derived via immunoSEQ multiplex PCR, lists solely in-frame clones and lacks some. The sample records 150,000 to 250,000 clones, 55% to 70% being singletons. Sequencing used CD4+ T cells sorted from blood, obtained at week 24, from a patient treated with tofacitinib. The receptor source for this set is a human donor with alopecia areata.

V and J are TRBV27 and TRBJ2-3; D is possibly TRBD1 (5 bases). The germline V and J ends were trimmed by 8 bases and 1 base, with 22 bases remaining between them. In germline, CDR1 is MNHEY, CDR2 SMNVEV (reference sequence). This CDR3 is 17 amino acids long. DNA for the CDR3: TGTGCCAGCGGGCCTGGTTTTGGCAGGGCCGGCACAGATACGCAGTATTTT. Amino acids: CASGPGFGRAGTDTQYF.

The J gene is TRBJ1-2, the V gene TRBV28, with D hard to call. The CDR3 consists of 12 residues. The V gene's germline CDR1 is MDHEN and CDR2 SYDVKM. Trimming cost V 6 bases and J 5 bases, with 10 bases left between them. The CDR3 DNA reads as TGTGCCAGCAGGGCAAAGGGATATGGCTACACCTTC. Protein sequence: CASRAKGYGYTF.

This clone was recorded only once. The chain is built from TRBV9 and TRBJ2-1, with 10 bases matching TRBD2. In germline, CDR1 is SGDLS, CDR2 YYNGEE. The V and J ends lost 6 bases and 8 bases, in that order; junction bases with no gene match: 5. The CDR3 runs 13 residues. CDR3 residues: CASNSGGVDEQFF. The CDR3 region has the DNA TGTGCCAGCAACAGCGGGGGGGTGGATGAGCAGTTCTTC.